This T cell receptor (beta chain) was obtained from a study of shared clonotypes between healthy human individuals. Turning to the study itself: Every donor yielded three CD4 naive, three CD4 memory, two CD8 naive and one CD8 memory plate.

A note on this clone: Its antigen remains unknown.

It was into CD45RA+ naive and CD45RA-negative memory subsets that the CD4+ cells were split. Sorted-subset replicate PCRs used 150 to 200 ng DNA, 25,000 to 30,000 T cell genomes. Method: immunoSEQ multiplex PCR; TCRdb's copy keeps in-frame clones and lacks some. The data show hundreds of thousands of clones, around 74% seen once. General observations from the study: Naive subsets tended to show greater estimated richness than memory subsets.

Looked up from germline, CDR1 is SNHLY and CDR2 is FYNNEI. CDR3 size: 15 residues. Trimming took off 4 bases at V and 0 bases at J, with 10 bases between the two ends. What was sequenced was memory CD4+ T cells sorted from blood. Subset indicated: CD45RA-negative fraction. This TCR derives from a woman aged 25 to 39 in good health. The rearrangement links TRBV2 to TRBJ1-5; D is ambiguous. This chain's CDR3 is CASSAEEGSNQPQHF. The CDR3 DNA reads as TGTGCCAGCAGTGCTGAGGAGGGTAGCAATCAGCCCCAGCATTTT. The variable domain in full, completed from reference TRBV2 and TRBJ1-5, reads EPEVTQTPSHQVTQMGQEVILRCVPISNHLYFYWYRQILGQKVEFLVSFYNNEISEKSEIFDDQFSVERPDGSNFTLKIRSTKLEDSAMYFCASSAEEGSNQPQHFGDGTRLSIL.